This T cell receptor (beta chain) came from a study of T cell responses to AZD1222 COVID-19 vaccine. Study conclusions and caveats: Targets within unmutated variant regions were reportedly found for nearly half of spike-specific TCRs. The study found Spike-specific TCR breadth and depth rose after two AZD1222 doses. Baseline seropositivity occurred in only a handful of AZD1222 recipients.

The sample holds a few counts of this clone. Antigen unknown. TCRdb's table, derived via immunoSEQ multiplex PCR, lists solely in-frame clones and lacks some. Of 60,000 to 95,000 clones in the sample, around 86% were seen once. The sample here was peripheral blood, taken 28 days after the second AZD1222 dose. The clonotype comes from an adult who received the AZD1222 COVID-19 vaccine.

DNA for the CDR3: TGTGCCAGCAGCGGGCAGCGGGGGGAAAAAGAGACCCAGTACTTC. It encodes CASSGQRGEKETQYF. The chain uses TRBV9 and TRBJ2-5, with 9 bases matching TRBD2. Germline CDR1 reads SGDLS; CDR2 reads YYNGEE. The trim removed 3 bases at V and 3 bases at J, leaving 6 bases unmatched. This CDR3 is built from 15 residues.